This TCR beta chain was observed in a study of OX40 agonist ivuxolimab in advanced cancers. Details on this clone: Its antigen is not identified.

The cohort excluded patients with autoimmune disease history or systemic immunosuppression. Repertoires were generated with immunoSEQ multiplex PCR, while TCRdb's copy carries only in-frame clones and drops some. The data contain roughly 25,000 clones, 77% of them singletons. This CDR3 has 15 residues. CDR1 SGHNT and CDR2 YENEEA come from the germline V gene. Trimming cost V 1 base and J 2 bases; bases outside gene matches: 4. Overall study results and limits: Average numbers of expanded clones were greater in CD8+ T cells than in CD4+. Clonal expansion from baseline to week 6 occurred in both CD4+ and CD8+ T cells.

V usage is TRBV11-3 and J usage is TRBJ2-7; TRBD1 agrees at 8 bases. This sequence originates from an adult with an advanced solid tumor such as melanoma, head and neck, liver or kidney cancer. The sequencing used CD4+ or CD8+ T cells sorted from blood, collected in a trial of the OX40 agonist ivuxolimab. The CDR3 sequence: CASSLVGQGTYEQYF. The CDR3 region has the DNA TGTGCCAGCAGCTTAGTCGGACAGGGTACCTACGAGCAGTACTTC.